The entry that follows covers one TCR beta chain sequence. This specimen belongs to a study of PD-1 blockade in classical Hodgkin lymphoma. Time point specified: cycle 4 day 1 (C4D1), after 5 to 7 weeks of nivolumab. Every patient experienced relapse after autologous stem cell transplantation, and brentuximab vedotin exposure varied. The CDR3 loop spans 13 amino acids. The junction had 9 bases not matched to a gene; V was cut back by 9 bases and J by 4 bases. Looked up from germline, CDR1 is LNHDA and CDR2 is SQIVND (reference sequence). Generated by immunoSEQ multiplex PCR, the TCRdb table keeps only in-frame clones and is missing some. Of 31,000 or so clones in the sample, approximately 70% were seen once.

The chain joins TRBV19 to TRBJ2-7; 7 bases line up with TRBD2. The clonotype comes from a human donor with classical Hodgkin lymphoma. The sequencing here drew on peripheral blood mononuclear cells (PBMCs), taken before the fourth cycle of nivolumab. The CDR3 here is CASSRRAGYEQYF. The DNA of the CDR3 is TGTGCCAGCTCTCGAAGAGCGGGATACGAGCAGTACTTC.